This TCR beta chain was sequenced in a study of memory B cells and T cells in multiple sclerosis. General study findings and limits: Clone-set sizes differed between compartments, so shared clonotype counts needed normalization.

Concerning this clone itself: Antigen specificity is unknown.

Stimulus-free culture yielded autoproliferating CFSE-dim and non-proliferating CFSE-high T cells, each sequenced separately. Replicate wells were pooled after more than 6 days of stimulus-free culture of 5x10^7 CFSE-labeled PBMCs. V lost 7 bases and J lost 4, with 7 bases in between. The germline CDR1 and CDR2 sequences are LNHDA and SQIVND (reference sequence). This CDR3 region has 11 residues. Produced via immunoSEQ multiplex PCR; TCRdb's table is partial and in-frame only. The sample has 30,000 to 40,000 clones, roughly 82% seen once. The gene calls are TRBV19 and TRBJ2-5, with D possibly matching TRBD1 (5 bases). This clonotype was obtained from a human donor with multiple sclerosis. Sequencing input: PBMCs from blood kept in culture. The CDR3 protein is CASMQGETQYF. In nucleotides, the CDR3 is TGTGCCAGTATGCAGGGAGAGACCCAGTACTTC.